Listed below are T cell receptor beta chains from one sample, sequenced in a study of T-cell reconstitution after alpha-beta-depleted transplantation in children. Each CDR3 protein gets one entry after TCRdb re-called the PCR reads with MiXCR. The data contain around 490,000 distinct CDR3 sequences, 10% to 12% of them singletons. The source was PBMCs, mostly from graft donor cells, collected 180 days after TCRalphabeta/CD19-depleted stem cell transplant. Receptors originate from a female patient between 2 and 15 years old who had a stem cell transplant for aplastic anemia, so the T cells may come from the graft donor. Each CDR3 is given with its conserved first and last residue. D genes are given only for firm matches. A clone size is listed for some rows: how often the clone was seen (once, few, many), or a class if it is expanded.

CASSTGDITGNTIYF	TGCGCCAGCAGCACAGGGGACATTACTGGAAACACCATATATTTT	few	TRBV5-1	TRBJ1-3	TRBD1
CASSQDRNYGYTF	TGCGCCAGCAGCCAAGATAGGAACTATGGCTACACCTTC	.	TRBV4-3	TRBJ1-2	.
CASSLAQEAIYGYTF	TGTGCCAGCAGCTTAGCGCAGGAGGCAATCTATGGCTACACCTTC	.	TRBV7-2	TRBJ1-2	.
CASSLGLLVETQYF	TGTGCCAGCAGCTTGGGACTCCTGGTAGAGACCCAGTACTTC	few	TRBV11-2	TRBJ2-5	.
CASSLEPGSSGANVLTF	TGCGCCAGCAGCTTGGAGCCAGGCAGCTCTGGGGCCAACGTCCTGACTTTC	few	TRBV5-1	TRBJ2-6	.
CASSGGLAGTPVAKNIQYF	TGCGCCAGCAGCGGGGGACTAGCGGGAACTCCGGTAGCCAAAAACATTCAGTACTTC	few	TRBV5-1	TRBJ2-4	TRBD2
CASSFYSGRGYNEQFF	TGTGCCAGCAGTTTTTATAGCGGGAGAGGGTACAATGAGCAGTTCTTC	few	TRBV27	TRBJ2-1	TRBD2
CASSAVLAEPQETQYF	TGCGCCAGCAGCGCGGTCCTAGCGGAGCCCCAAGAGACCCAGTACTTC	few	TRBV5-1	TRBJ2-5	TRBD2
CASSVGTGGFGYTF	TGTGCCAGCAGCGTCGGGACAGGGGGCTTTGGCTACACCTTC	few	TRBV9	TRBJ1-2	TRBD1
CATSAYAGRLSYEQYF	TGTGCCACCAGCGCCTACGCAGGGCGGCTCTCCTACGAGCAGTACTTC	.	TRBV15	TRBJ2-7	.
CSARGLIRDSPLHF	TGCAGTGCTAGGGGTCTCATCAGGGATTCACCCCTCCACTTT	few	TRBV20-1	TRBJ1-6	.
CASSFRLAASYNEQFF	TGTGCCAGCAGCTTCCGTCTAGCGGCATCCTACAATGAGCAGTTCTTC	.	TRBV11-1	TRBJ2-1	TRBD2
CSAREGGGNNEQFF	TGCAGTGCTAGAGAGGGCGGGGGGAACAATGAGCAGTTCTTC	many	TRBV20-1	TRBJ2-1	TRBD2
CASSREGEQFF	TGTGCCAGCAGCCGGGAGGGTGAGCAGTTCTTC	few	TRBV7-3	TRBJ2-1	TRBD2
CASSSGRALEAFF	TGTGCCAGCAGCTCAGGTAGGGCCCTTGAAGCTTTCTTT	few	TRBV5-4	TRBJ1-1	.
CASSLYTGDYNEQFF	TGCGCCAGCAGCTTGTACACAGGGGATTACAATGAGCAGTTCTTC	.	TRBV5-1	TRBJ2-1	TRBD1
CASSLSRVSYNEQFF	TGTGCCAGCAGCTTATCCAGGGTATCCTACAATGAGCAGTTCTTC	.	TRBV7-9	TRBJ2-1	.
CSVRTGANEQYF	TGCAGCGTTCGGACAGGGGCAAACGAGCAGTACTTC	.	TRBV29-1	TRBJ2-7	TRBD1
CASSFNGGETQYF	TGTGCCAGCAGCTTCAACGGGGGGGAGACCCAGTACTTC	many	TRBV7-2	TRBJ2-5	TRBD2
CSAPQGSWKNTEAFF	TGCAGTGCTCCCCAGGGCAGCTGGAAAAACACTGAAGCTTTCTTT	many	TRBV20-1	TRBJ1-1	.
CSVPGQGYTEAFF	TGCAGCGTCCCGGGACAGGGGTACACTGAAGCTTTCTTT	few	TRBV29-1	TRBJ1-1	TRBD1
CSVDPSASSTDTQYF	TGCAGCGTTGACCCCTCGGCCTCTAGCACAGATACGCAGTATTTT	few	TRBV29-1	TRBJ2-3	.
CASTWTGRGATNEKLFF	TGTGCCAGCACCTGGACAGGGAGGGGAGCAACTAATGAAAAACTGTTTTTT	.	TRBV27	TRBJ1-4	TRBD1
CASSPEGPHNQPQHF	TGTGCCAGTTCCCCCGAGGGACCGCACAACCAGCCCCAGCATTTT	few	TRBV6-5	TRBJ1-5	.
CASSQGPSLHNEQFF	TGCGCCAGCAGCCAAGGACCTAGCCTCCACAATGAGCAGTTCTTC	.	TRBV4-3	TRBJ2-1	.
CASRWQGINTGELFF	TGTGCCAGCAGGTGGCAGGGGATTAACACCGGGGAGCTGTTTTTT	few	TRBV7-8	TRBJ2-2	.
CASSLAWTKTGELFF	TGTGCCAGCAGCTTAGCGTGGACTAAGACCGGGGAGCTGTTTTTT	.	TRBV7-2	TRBJ2-2	.
CATSSGLAGGLYQETQYF	TGTGCCACCAGCAGTGGACTAGCGGGAGGACTGTACCAAGAGACCCAGTACTTC	few	TRBV15	TRBJ2-5	TRBD2
CASSPLIGSYEQFF	TGTGCCAGCAGCCCCTTGATCGGGAGCTATGAGCAGTTCTTC	.	TRBV7-2	TRBJ2-1	.
CASSADRIMNTEAFF	TGTGCCAGCAGTGCGGACAGGATCATGAACACTGAAGCTTTCTTT	.	TRBV6-1	TRBJ1-1	TRBD1
CASSYSGGAGDAYEQYF	TGTGCCAGCAGTTACTCAGGGGGGGCCGGTGATGCATACGAGCAGTACTTC	.	TRBV6-5	TRBJ2-7	.
CASSYSRLEKLFF	TGTGCCAGCAGTTACTCGAGGTTGGAAAAACTGTTTTTT	.	TRBV6-5	TRBJ1-4	.
CATSKSGLADTQYF	TGTGCCACCAGCAAGTCGGGACTTGCGGATACGCAGTATTTT	few	TRBV15	TRBJ2-3	.
CASSAQGVTEAFF	TGTGCCAGCAGCGCACAGGGGGTCACTGAAGCTTTCTTT	few	TRBV9	TRBJ1-1	TRBD1
CASSQVYARAAGANVLTF	TGCGCCAGCAGCCAAGTCTACGCCAGGGCCGCTGGGGCCAACGTCCTGACTTTC	few	TRBV4-3	TRBJ2-6	.
CASGLADRSSTDTQYF	TGTGCTAGTGGTTTGGCCGACAGGTCTAGCACAGATACGCAGTATTTT	.	TRBV12-5	TRBJ2-3	.
CASSEYRSGNYGYTF	TGTGCCAGCAGTGAATATAGGTCGGGGAACTATGGCTACACCTTC	few	TRBV25-1	TRBJ1-2	.
CASVDRARSNQPQHF	TGTGCCAGTGTGGACAGGGCGAGAAGCAATCAGCCCCAGCATTTT	few	TRBV19	TRBJ1-5	TRBD1
CASSQDPRRDEQYF	TGCGCCAGCAGCCAAGATCCCAGGAGAGACGAGCAGTACTTC	.	TRBV4-3	TRBJ2-7	.